A single TCR beta chain is shown here with its context. This sample was taken from a study of CD8 T cells in Susac syndrome. Random hexamers primed reverse transcription of about 0.45 to 1 ug RNA. The immunoSEQ assay covered 54 Vbeta and 13 Jbeta segments for CDR3. Using its own MiXCR run on the immunoSEQ multiplex PCR reads, TCRdb lists one record per CDR3 protein. The sample has about 400,000 distinct CDR3 sequences, 85% to 90% seen once. The CDR3 runs to 16 residues. V shed 5 bases, J shed 6 bases, and the junction held 12 bases outside the gene matches. CDR1 is SGHNT, CDR2 YYREEE, per germline (reference sequence). TCR beta sequencing covered blood CD8+ and CD4+ T cells. The multiple sclerosis controls consisted of treatment-naive patients with relapsing-remitting disease, either stable or active. Negative isolation yielded the CD8+ and CD4+ T cells, while FACS enriched the TEMRA cells.

This TCR derives from a human donor with multiple sclerosis. The specimen sequenced was CD8+ T cells from PBMCs. The V and J genes are TRBV5-4 and TRBJ1-2, with TRBD1 identical over 11 bases. The CDR3 protein is CASRIFGTGGKDGYTF. CDR3 sequence (DNA): TGTGCCAGCAGAATATTTGGGACAGGGGGTAAGGATGGCTACACCTTC.